Shown below are 8 T cell receptor beta chains from a single sample sequenced in a study of blood T cell repertoires in COVID-19. Some clones are missing from TCRdb's copy, which holds only in-frame ones; the method was immunoSEQ multiplex PCR. The sample has about 340,000 clones; around nine tenths are singletons. The sequencing sample was made of peripheral blood. Receptor source: a woman aged 18-29 years who had recovered from COVID-19.

The J gene is TRBJ1-2, the V gene TRBV15; 10 bases are a match to TRBD1. CDR3 length: 14 residues. Germline-derived CDR1 and CDR2 are LNHNV and YYDKDF (reference sequence). J lost 6 bases, V lost 3 bases, and 4 bases had no gene match. The CDR3 loop is CATSRDRGYDGYTF. The CDR3 bases are TGTGCCACCAGCAGGGACAGGGGGTATGATGGCTACACCTTC. The full variable domain, in which reference TRBV15 and TRBJ1-2 provide the parts outside the CDR3, is DAMVIQNPRYQVTQFGKPVTLSCSQTLNHNVMYWYQQKSSQAPKLLFHYYDKDFNNEADTPDNFQSRRPNTSFCFLDIRSPGLGDTAMYLCATSRDRGYDGYTFGSGTRLTVV.

This clone was counted only a few times. This rearrangement joins TRBV7-9 to TRBJ1-4; D is unclear. V was clipped by 5 bases and J by 0 bases, with 7 bases between them. This CDR3 is built from 14 residues. Germline V gene data show CDR1 as SEHNR and CDR2 as FQNEAQ (reference sequence). Written as DNA, the CDR3 is TGTGCCAGCAGCCGGAGTACAACTAATGAAAAACTGTTTTTT. Its translation: CASSRSTTNEKLFF.

The rearrangement uses TRBV7-9 and TRBJ1-1; 10 bases agree with TRBD1. The germline V gene encodes CDR1 SEHNR and CDR2 FQNEAQ (reference sequence). CDR3 length: 12 amino acids. The V gene end was trimmed by 7 bases and the J gene end by 8 bases; junction bases not matched to a gene: 4. The DNA of the CDR3 is TGTGCCAGCAACGGACAGGGGGTAGAAGCTTTCTTT. Encoded protein: CASNGQGVEAFF.

The J gene is TRBJ1-5, the V gene TRBV7-2; TRBD1 might be the D (6 bases). Germline V gives CDR1 SGHTA, CDR2 FQGNSA. Trimming took 1 base from V and 4 from J, leaving 11 bases between them. The CDR3 totals 15 residues. Here the CDR3 DNA reads TGTGCCAGCAGCTTAGTGACAGGCCTAAATCAGCCCCAGCATTTT. It specifies CASSLVTGLNQPQHF.

The CDR3 protein is CASSQFGLAGETQYF. CDR3 coding DNA: TGCGCCAGCAGCCAATTTGGACTAGCGGGAGAGACCCAGTACTTC. The chain is built from TRBV4-3 and TRBJ2-5, with 11 bases matching TRBD2. Trimming took 2 bases from V and 4 from J; bases not matched to a gene: 3. CDR1 is LGHNA, CDR2 YSLEER, per germline. The CDR3 contains 15 residues.

In the case of this clone: Additional DNA sequences in this sample encode the identical CDR3. This sequence joins TRBV19 and TRBJ2-1, with 12 bases lining up with TRBD2. The V gene's germline CDR1 is LNHDA and CDR2 SQIVND (reference sequence). This CDR3 comprises 15 residues. V was pared by 1 base and J by 5 bases, with 0 bases of the junction left unmatched. The CDR3 DNA sequence: TGTGCCAGTAGTATAGGACTAGCGGGAGACAATGAGCAGTTCTTC. It encodes CASSIGLAGDNEQFF.

V gene TRBV20-1 combines with J gene TRBJ2-1; 10 bases agree with TRBD2. Germline trimming cut 5 bases from V and 8 bases from J; bases unmatched to any gene: 12. There are 15 residues in the CDR3. Germline CDR1 and CDR2: DFQATT and SNEGSKA (reference sequence). The CDR3 DNA follows: TGCAGTGCTGGTGGGAATAGCGGGAGGTCCCATGAGCAGTTCTTC. Protein: CSAGGNSGRSHEQFF.

This chain joins TRBV28 and TRBJ2-1; the D gene is possibly TRBD2 (6 bases). Germline V lookup: CDR1 MDHEN, CDR2 SYDVKM. The CDR3 is made up of 13 amino acids. The germline V and J ends were trimmed by 8 bases and 0 bases, with 8 bases remaining between them. This CDR3 reads CASGGSSYNEQFF. In DNA form, the CDR3 reads TGTGCCAGCGGGGGGAGCTCCTACAATGAGCAGTTCTTC.